Listed below are T cell receptor beta chains from one sample, sequenced in a study of blood T cell repertoires in COVID-19. Some clones are missing from TCRdb's copy, which holds only in-frame ones; the method was immunoSEQ multiplex PCR. The table has under 300,000 clones, about nine tenths seen once; the top ten hold about 16%. Input material: PBMCs or T cells enriched from blood (not recorded which). These receptors were obtained from a man younger than 35 who had recovered from COVID-19. Each CDR3 is given with its conserved first and last residue. Each record gives: clone size, D gene, V gene, J gene, CDR3 protein, CDR3 DNA. A D gene is named only where the DNA matches it firmly. Clone sizes are given selectively: once, few, many, or a class where the clone is expanded.

size: -
D: TRBD2
V: TRBV7-3
J: TRBJ2-7
CDR3: CASSLTGGDEQYF
DNA: TGTGCCAGCAGCTTAACGGGAGGGGACGAGCAGTACTTC

size: -
D: TRBD1
V: TRBV2
J: TRBJ1-2
CDR3: CASSNRDRGPNYGYTF
DNA: TGTGCCAGCAGTAACCGGGACAGGGGCCCCAACTATGGCTACACCTTC

size: once
D: -
V: TRBV10-3
J: TRBJ2-5
CDR3: CAISGGGGEETQYF
DNA: TGTGCCATCAGTGGGGGAGGTGGGGAAGAGACCCAGTACTTC

size: few
D: TRBD2
V: TRBV2
J: TRBJ2-7
CDR3: CASSEARGASYEQYF
DNA: TGTGCCAGCAGTGAAGCGCGGGGGGCCTCCTACGAGCAGTACTTC

size: -
D: -
V: TRBV3-1/TRBV3-2
J: TRBJ2-1
CDR3: CASSPHRGLSYNEQFF
DNA: TGTGCCAGCAGCCCGCACCGCGGACTCTCCTACAATGAGCAGTTCTTC

size: -
D: -
V: TRBV11-2
J: TRBJ1-2
CDR3: CASSLVYGGANYGYTF
DNA: TGTGCCAGCAGCTTAGTCTACGGCGGGGCTAACTATGGCTACACCTTC

size: -
D: -
V: TRBV3-1/TRBV3-2
J: TRBJ1-1
CDR3: CASSPPGARGQEAFF
DNA: TGTGCCAGCAGCCCTCCTGGGGCAAGGGGCCAGGAAGCTTTCTTT

size: -
D: -
V: TRBV6-1
J: TRBJ1-3
CDR3: CASSESGGAVGNTIYF
DNA: TGTGCCAGCAGTGAATCGGGGGGAGCTGTTGGAAACACCATATATTTT

size: -
D: -
V: TRBV30
J: TRBJ1-6
CDR3: CAWSAGSPLHF
DNA: TGTGCCTGGAGTGCAGGTTCACCCCTCCACTTT

size: -
D: -
V: TRBV6-5
J: TRBJ1-5
CDR3: CASSPGQPNQPQHF
DNA: TGTGCCAGCAGTCCTGGACAGCCCAATCAGCCCCAGCATTTT

size: -
D: TRBD2
V: TRBV2
J: TRBJ2-1
CDR3: CASSERRLAFIGDEQFF
DNA: TGTGCCAGCAGTGAAAGGAGACTAGCATTCATAGGCGATGAGCAGTTCTTC

size: -
D: -
V: TRBV27
J: TRBJ1-2
CDR3: CASSLKQGPTYGYTF
DNA: TGTGCCAGCAGTTTAAAACAGGGCCCTACCTATGGCTACACCTTC

size: -
D: -
V: TRBV6-5
J: TRBJ1-6
CDR3: CASSYSGFPNSPLHF
DNA: TGTGCCAGCAGTTACTCCGGTTTCCCGAATTCACCCCTCCACTTT

size: -
D: TRBD1
V: TRBV27
J: TRBJ1-5
CDR3: CASSRQGSWQPQHF
DNA: TGTGCCAGCAGTCGACAGGGCTCGTGGCAGCCCCAGCATTTT

size: -
D: -
V: TRBV5-1
J: TRBJ2-3
CDR3: CASSLTGSTSTDTQYF
DNA: TGCGCCAGCAGCTTGACGGGTTCGACTAGCACAGATACGCAGTATTTT

size: once
D: -
V: TRBV28
J: TRBJ2-7
CDR3: CASSTLDSQGYEQYF
DNA: TGTGCCAGCAGTACCTTGGACAGTCAAGGCTACGAGCAGTACTTC

size: few
D: -
V: TRBV19
J: TRBJ1-1
CDR3: CATNGQMNTEAFF
DNA: TGTGCCACCAACGGACAGATGAACACTGAAGCTTTCTTT

size: -
D: TRBD2
V: TRBV11-3
J: TRBJ2-3
CDR3: CASQKNLLAGGPRSDTQYF
DNA: TGTGCCAGCCAAAAAAACCTCCTAGCGGGAGGGCCTAGGTCAGATACGCAGTATTTT

size: -
D: TRBD1
V: TRBV15
J: TRBJ2-2
CDR3: CATSRSRDRGDTGELFF
DNA: TGTGCCACCAGCAGGTCCCGGGACAGGGGCGACACCGGGGAGCTGTTTTTT

size: -
D: -
V: TRBV28
J: TRBJ1-4
CDR3: CASSFREGRGANEKLFF
DNA: TGTGCCAGCAGTTTCCGCGAAGGGAGGGGCGCTAATGAAAAACTGTTTTTT

size: few
D: -
V: TRBV7-8
J: TRBJ1-5
CDR3: CASSEDLSQPQHF
DNA: TGTGCCAGCAGCGAAGACTTGAGTCAGCCCCAGCATTTT

size: -
D: -
V: TRBV6-5
J: TRBJ2-7
CDR3: CASSRERGSYEQYF
DNA: TGTGCCAGCAGCCGAGAAAGGGGCTCCTACGAGCAGTACTTC

size: -
D: -
V: TRBV19
J: TRBJ1-6
CDR3: CASSIDPGSLYHNNSPLHF
DNA: TGTGCCAGTAGTATAGATCCGGGGTCGCTTTATCATAATAATTCACCCCTCCACTTT

size: -
D: -
V: TRBV9
J: TRBJ2-7
CDR3: CASSVGQSSYEQYF
DNA: TGTGCCAGCAGCGTAGGACAAAGCTCCTACGAGCAGTACTTC

size: -
D: -
V: TRBV21-1
J: TRBJ1-5
CDR3: CASRKGQGQGQPQHF
DNA: TGTGCCAGCAGGAAGGGACAGGGACAGGGGCAGCCCCAGCATTTT

size: -
D: TRBD1
V: TRBV24-1
J: TRBJ2-5
CDR3: CATSDTGVGTQYF
DNA: TGTGCCACCAGTGATACAGGGGTCGGGACCCAGTACTTC

size: -
D: -
V: TRBV2
J: TRBJ1-1
CDR3: CASSEGGRAGTEAFF
DNA: TGTGCCAGCAGTGAAGGCGGCAGGGCGGGGACTGAAGCTTTCTTT

size: -
D: -
V: TRBV29-1
J: TRBJ2-1
CDR3: CSVEDIFYNEQFF
DNA: TGCAGCGTTGAAGATATTTTTTACAATGAGCAGTTCTTC

size: -
D: -
V: TRBV10-3
J: TRBJ2-1
CDR3: CAISEFAGNYNEQFF
DNA: TGTGCCATCAGTGAGTTCGCGGGAAACTACAATGAGCAGTTCTTC

size: few
D: TRBD1
V: TRBV28
J: TRBJ2-7
CDR3: CASSPPGQGWYEQYF
DNA: TGTGCCAGCAGTCCTCCGGGACAGGGTTGGTACGAGCAGTACTTC

size: -
D: TRBD2
V: TRBV9
J: TRBJ2-7
CDR3: CASSITGTSGYEQYF
DNA: TGTGCCAGCAGCATTACCGGGACTAGCGGCTACGAGCAGTACTTC

size: -
D: TRBD1
V: TRBV24-1
J: TRBJ2-3
CDR3: CATSDGPGQGFPDTQYF
DNA: TGTGCCACCAGTGATGGTCCGGGACAGGGGTTTCCAGATACGCAGTATTTT

size: -
D: -
V: TRBV4-1
J: TRBJ1-2
CDR3: CASSQEQWGEGYTF
DNA: TGCGCCAGCAGCCAAGAGCAGTGGGGGGAGGGCTACACCTTC

size: -
D: -
V: TRBV30
J: TRBJ1-1
CDR3: CAWEGGGTEAFF
DNA: TGTGCCTGGGAGGGAGGGGGCACTGAAGCTTTCTTT

size: -
D: -
V: TRBV5-1
J: TRBJ1-5
CDR3: CASSLASGRQPQHF
DNA: TGCGCCAGCAGCTTGGCTTCGGGTCGCCAGCCCCAGCATTTT

size: -
D: -
V: TRBV4-1
J: TRBJ1-1
CDR3: CASSQDLDSNTEAFF
DNA: TGCGCCAGCAGCCAAGATTTGGACTCGAACACTGAAGCTTTCTTT

size: -
D: TRBD1
V: TRBV19
J: TRBJ2-3
CDR3: CASSRGLYTDTQYF
DNA: TGTGCCAGCAGCAGGGGGCTATACACAGATACGCAGTATTTT

size: -
D: TRBD1
V: TRBV2
J: TRBJ1-3
CDR3: CASAPGTGVFGNTIYF
DNA: TGTGCCAGCGCTCCCGGGACAGGGGTGTTTGGAAACACCATATATTTT

size: -
D: TRBD1
V: TRBV11-2
J: TRBJ1-1
CDR3: CASSYTGDTEAFF
DNA: TGTGCCAGCAGCTACACAGGGGACACTGAAGCTTTCTTT

size: -
D: TRBD2
V: TRBV11-2
J: TRBJ2-6
CDR3: CASSDTSGSPSGANVLTF
DNA: TGTGCCAGCAGCGACACTAGCGGGAGTCCCTCTGGGGCCAACGTCCTGACTTTC

size: -
D: -
V: TRBV5-1
J: TRBJ2-1
CDR3: CASSLDAGSVNEQFF
DNA: TGCGCCAGCAGCTTGGATGCGGGGTCGGTCAATGAGCAGTTCTTC

size: once
D: TRBD2
V: TRBV3-1/TRBV3-2
J: TRBJ2-1
CDR3: CASSQDWASGINNEQFF
DNA: TGTGCCAGCAGCCAAGATTGGGCTAGCGGGATTAACAATGAGCAGTTCTTC

size: few
D: -
V: TRBV10-3
J: TRBJ1-1
CDR3: CAISELQQGNTEAFF
DNA: TGTGCCATCAGTGAGTTACAACAGGGGAACACTGAAGCTTTCTTT

size: -
D: -
V: TRBV9
J: TRBJ1-4
CDR3: CASSVEAGWEEKLFF
DNA: TGTGCCAGCAGCGTAGAGGCAGGGTGGGAAGAAAAACTGTTTTTT

size: -
D: -
V: TRBV19
J: TRBJ1-1
CDR3: CASSMGQNTEAFF
DNA: TGTGCCAGTAGTATGGGACAGAACACTGAAGCTTTCTTT

size: -
D: TRBD2
V: TRBV25-1
J: TRBJ2-7
CDR3: CASRRESGAYEQYF
DNA: TGTGCCAGCAGAAGAGAAAGCGGGGCATACGAGCAGTACTTC

size: -
D: -
V: TRBV11-2
J: TRBJ1-1
CDR3: CASSLGGNTEAFF
DNA: TGTGCCAGCAGCTTGGGGGGAAACACTGAAGCTTTCTTT